This T cell receptor beta chain was documented in a study of T cells in Graves' hyperthyroidism and ophthalmopathy. This clonotype was picked up many times. Amplified TCR beta CDR3 regions came from RNA transcripts. With the HTBI primer set, the TCR CDR3 went through a first round of RT-PCR. TCRdb reanalysed the multiplex PCR reads using MiXCR and keeps one entry per CDR3 protein. The sample comprises 500,000 to 650,000 distinct CDR3 sequences, approximately 17% of which are singletons, and about 16% rests with the top ten. The CDR3 is made up of 16 amino acids. The germline gives CDR1 MNHNS, CDR2 SASEGT. The ends were cut back, 8 bases at V and 0 bases at J, with 17 bases in the middle.

Sequenced input: blood. The clonotype originates from a woman between 18 and 30 years old with Graves' ophthalmopathy. The chain has TRBV6-1 and TRBJ2-1; D is uncertain. The CDR3, as DNA: TGTGCCAGCGTCGCAGGAAACCCGGGCTCCTACAATGAGCAGTTCTTC. Its translation is CASVAGNPGSYNEQFF.